This T cell receptor (beta chain) appears in the sequencing data of a study of T-cell memory formation after mild COVID-19 (dated by TCRdb to 2020 to 2023). Broadly, across the study: TCR sequence clusters from the two donors were largely donor specific. Longitudinal TCRalpha and TCRbeta repertoire sequencing tracked T-cell clones expanding and contracting after mild COVID-19 in a couple of donors. The cohort was made up of two young adult volunteers, one female and one male, who were previously healthy.

Ficoll-Paque density gradient centrifugation was the method used to isolate PBMCs. The reads were generated on an Illumina NovaSeq 6000. TCRalpha and TCRbeta cDNA libraries were built by 5'RACE with constant-segment primers, adding sample barcodes and unique molecular identifiers. Trizol reagent was used to extract RNA from every sample. Library amplification was performed in two PCR steps, and a second sample barcode and Illumina TruSeq adapters were introduced in the second step. Sequencing of libraries was performed on an Illumina NovaSeq with 2 x 150 bp paired-end reads. The paper's data handling went like this. With migec v1.2.7, reads were demultiplexed and then collapsed into UMI-guided consensus sequences. Using mixcr v2.1.11, the UMI consensuses were aligned to TRA and TRB V and J templates and assembled into clonotypes. Clonotypes were classified as expanded or contracted when called significant by both edgeR and NoisET, with noise models trained on biological replicates. For edgeR calls, the cutoffs were a false discovery rate-adjusted p below 0.01 and a log2 fold-change threshold of 1. PCA with hierarchical clustering of max-normalized trajectories of the 1000 most abundant clonotypes was used as exploratory dynamics analysis. Separately sequenced CD4+ and CD8+ repertoires were used to assign the CD4 or CD8 phenotype of responding clones. In-frame beta chains were kept once TCRdb had trimmed the public reads at Q25 with fastp and called clones with MiXCR. Rows with a matching CDR3 protein are joined into one entry that keeps the most common DNA and genes. Clone size and V and J calls follow TCRdb, not the original study. The sample table records roughly 310,000 distinct CDR3 sequences; around a sixth of these occur just once. The top ten clones comprise around 20% of the sample.

Summary of the overall study and its limitations: SARS-CoV-2 specificity was not confirmed for the second-wave clones peaking on day 37. Clones contracting from day 15 to 85 had balanced CD4/CD8 phenotypes, while a second wave expanding from day 15 to 37 was biased towards CD4+. Some responding clones were detected in pre-infection memory, which suggested that pre-existing cross-reactive memory T cells had joined the SARS-CoV-2 response. Only two mild cases were covered by the study, and larger cohorts that include severe cases with pre-infection samples were considered necessary. Contracting CD4+ clones appeared mostly in the CM and EM memory subsets, whereas CD8+ clones were enriched in EMRA.

The CDR1 and CDR2 encoded by the germline V gene (reference sequence) are SEHNR and FQNEAQ. From the cysteine through the phenylalanine, the CDR3 covers 14 amino acids. Here the CDR3 DNA is all that survives: 42 bases in frame from base 1. V gives up 2 bases and J gives up 4 bases, and the segment between their germline ends measures 10 bases. With regard to this clonotype: Its specific antigen is unknown. No base qualities exist here, and no much larger clone lies one base off it.

Input material: PBMCs or a T cell subset sorted from them (not recorded which). The V and J segments used are TRBV7-9 and TRBJ2-3, with no confidently assigned D gene. The TCR sequence derives from a man aged 18 to 30 who had mild COVID-19 (a few samples of this study predate the infection). The sample titles of this study are shuffled in the database, so cell type and time point are left out; the donor was told from shared clones. The DNA sequence is given as TGTGCCAGCAGCTTATATTCTGACTCAGATACGCAGTATTTT. Its translation reads: CASSLYSDSDTQYF.